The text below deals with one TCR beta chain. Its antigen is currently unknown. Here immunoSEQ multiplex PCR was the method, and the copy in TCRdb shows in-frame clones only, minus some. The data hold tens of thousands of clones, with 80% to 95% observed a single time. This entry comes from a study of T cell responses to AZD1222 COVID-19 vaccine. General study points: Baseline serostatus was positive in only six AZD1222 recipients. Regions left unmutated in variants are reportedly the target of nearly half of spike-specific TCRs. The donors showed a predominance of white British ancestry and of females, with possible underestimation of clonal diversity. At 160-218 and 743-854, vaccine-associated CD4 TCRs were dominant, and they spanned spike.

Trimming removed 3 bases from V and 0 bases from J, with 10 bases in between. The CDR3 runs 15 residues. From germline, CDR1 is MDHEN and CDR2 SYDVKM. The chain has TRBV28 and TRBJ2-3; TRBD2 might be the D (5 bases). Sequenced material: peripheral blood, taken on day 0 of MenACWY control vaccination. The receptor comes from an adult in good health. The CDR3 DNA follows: TGTGCCAGCAGTTTGAGGGATTCTAGCACAGATACGCAGTATTTT. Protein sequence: CASSLRDSSTDTQYF.